Sequencing of this T cell receptor (beta chain) was carried out in a study of T cell responses to AZD1222 COVID-19 vaccine. Here immunoSEQ multiplex PCR was the method, and the copy in TCRdb shows in-frame clones only, minus some. The sample comprises some 200,000 clones, about 93% of which are singletons, and 1% rests with the top ten. Details on this clone: The antigen remains unidentified.

Points from the study as a whole: Researchers took repertoire samples only after the peak T cell response had come.

The clonotype comes from an adult in good health. The specimen comprised peripheral blood, sampled on day 0 of MenACWY control vaccination.

CDR3 DNA: TGTGCCACCAGTGATTCCCCTACAGGGCAAGGTGAGCAGTTCTTC. It is translated as CATSDSPTGQGEQFF. The genes are TRBV24-1 and TRBJ2-1, with D possibly TRBD1 on 6 matching bases. Germline assignment: CDR1 KGHDR and CDR2 SFDVKD. The CDR3 totals 15 residues. Trimming shortened V by 2 bases and J by 9 bases, and 16 bases separated the two germline ends.